Listed here is a single T cell receptor (beta chain). TCRdb's table, derived via immunoSEQ multiplex PCR, lists solely in-frame clones and lacks some. The sample has 150,000 to 200,000 clones, about four fifths seen once. Trimming removed 2 bases from V and 1 base from J; junction bases left unmatched: 8. The germline CDR1 and CDR2 sequences are GTSNPN and SVGIG (reference sequence). This CDR3 contains 16 residues. The data are from a study of blood T cell repertoires in COVID-19. Study background: From T cells, B-cell-depleted T cells, or PBMCs came the material, which was cDNA or gDNA.

This sequence joins TRBV30 and TRBJ2-1; 7 nucleotides line up with TRBD1. The sample was peripheral blood. The sequence was obtained from a woman between 55 and 75 years old with COVID-19, enrolled during active disease. CDR3 sequence (DNA): TGTGCCTGGAGTAGCCCTCGGGGACAGTCCTACAATGAGCAGTTCTTC. This gives the protein CAWSSPRGQSYNEQFF. Supplemented by reference TRBV30 and TRBJ2-1, the full variable domain reads SQTIHQWPATLVQPVGSPLSLECTVEGTSNPNLYWYRQAAGRGLQLLFYSVGIGQISSEVPQNLSASRPQDRQFILSSKKLLLSDSGFYLCAWSSPRGQSYNEQFFGPGTRLTVL.